The subject of this entry is one T cell receptor delta chain. By share, this clone ranks as hyperexpanded (1% or more). Its cognate antigen has yet to be identified. The record has no base qualities; no much larger clone is one base away. The same CDR3 is also encoded by other DNA sequences in this sample. Trimming removed 1 base from V and 2 bases from J; the gene matches leave 28 bases unexplained. As encoded in the germline V gene, CDR1 is TSWWSYY while CDR2 is QGS. CDR3 length: 24 amino acids, cysteine to phenylalanine. Here the CDR3 DNA is all that survives: 72 bases in frame from base 1. In both library methods, multiplex PCR was carried out with primers targeting conserved V and J regions of the TCR genes. Purified and pooled amplicons were sequenced on an Illumina MiSeq platform. For the original study's pipeline: V(D)J alignment, clonotype assembly and translation were done with MiXCR, while functionality assessment and CDR3 repertoire analyses were done with VDJtools. CDR3 was defined according to IMGT, and analyses were limited to productive sequences using functional genes, with ORF genes and pseudogenes excluded. A custom Python script searched for identical amino acid CDR3s of major clonotypes (frequency >=5%) across all patients and controls. A one-sided non-parametric Wilcoxon test was used to compare clonotype frequencies between patients and controls. Identical DNA sequences were merged into single rows after TCRdb reprocessed the public reads with CATT. These V and J calls rely on TCRdb rather than the paper's analysis. Here the sample has some 1,400 delta-chain clones; roughly 0.9% occur a single time. Around 48% of the sample is taken by the ten largest.

TCR sequencing was performed on genomic DNA from peripheral blood mononuclear cells isolated from patients and controls. The control group consisted of about 23 healthy adult blood donors (median age roughly 64 years; some twelve males and around eleven females) who were matched to the patients for age and sex. This sample was included in a study of gamma delta lymphoproliferative disorders and STAT genes (dated by TCRdb to the late 2010s). With regard to the full study: The LymphoTrack Dx TCRG Assay was used to build gamma-chain libraries from a minimum of 50 ng of genomic DNA. Since no corresponding Invivoscribe delta assay was available, delta-chain libraries were prepared following the standard operating procedure of the EuroClonality-NGS working group. Within a larger immunophenotypic and STAT-mutation study, TCR gamma and delta CDR3 repertoires were profiled by deep sequencing in Tgammadelta lymphoproliferative disease patients and healthy controls. To confirm results, a couple of gamma-chain samples and every delta-chain sample were sequenced twice.

Points the paper makes about the study in general: According to the authors, NGS specificity may be reduced at low frequencies, so whether leukemic clones are public or private needs confirmation. Control T cells likely spanned varied maturation stages, while leukemic cells were skewed toward terminal effectors, potentially limiting patient-control comparisons. Almost every major gamma and delta clonotype in patients was public, meaning shared with at least one healthy donor, and only two gamma clonotypes were private to disease. In whole-repertoire clustering, patient gamma repertoires grouped separately from healthy controls, whereas delta repertoires showed no separation between groups.

The clonotype was recovered from a human donor in good health. Sequencing was carried out using blood. The sequence joins TRDV1 to TRDJ1; the junction holds 10 bases that match TRDD3. This receptor has the CDR3 CALGERPVPLPIVWGIPDTDKLIF. Read as DNA, the sequence is TGTGCTCTTGGGGAACGGCCCGTCCCCCTTCCTATTGTTTGGGGGATACCGGATACCGATAAACTCATCTTT.